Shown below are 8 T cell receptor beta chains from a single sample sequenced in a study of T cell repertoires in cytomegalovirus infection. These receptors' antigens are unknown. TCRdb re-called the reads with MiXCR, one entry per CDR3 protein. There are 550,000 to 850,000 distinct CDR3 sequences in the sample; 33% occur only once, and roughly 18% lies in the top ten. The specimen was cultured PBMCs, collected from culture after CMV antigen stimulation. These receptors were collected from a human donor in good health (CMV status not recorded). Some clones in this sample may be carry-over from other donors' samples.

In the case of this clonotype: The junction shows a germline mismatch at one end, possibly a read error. The CDR3 nucleotides are TGTGCCAGCAGCTTAGTCCTGGGCCCTAATCATTTC. Translation gives CASSLVLGPNHF. This chain joins TRBV11-2 and TRBJ2-1; D gene ambiguous. This CDR3 region has 12 residues. CDR1 and CDR2 (germline): SGHAT, FQNNGV.

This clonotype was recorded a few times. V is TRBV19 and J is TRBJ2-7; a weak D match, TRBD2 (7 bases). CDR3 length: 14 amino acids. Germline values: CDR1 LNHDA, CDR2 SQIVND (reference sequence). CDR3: CVKGGLSNPYEQYF. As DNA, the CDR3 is TGTGTAAAGGGGGGGCTCTCAAATCCCTACGAGCAGTACTTC.

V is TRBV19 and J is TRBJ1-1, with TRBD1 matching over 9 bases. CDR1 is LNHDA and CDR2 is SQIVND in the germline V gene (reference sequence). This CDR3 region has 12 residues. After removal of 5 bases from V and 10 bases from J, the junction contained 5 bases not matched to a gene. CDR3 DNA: TGTGCCAGTAGTCTACAGGGGGCTGGAGCTTTCTTT. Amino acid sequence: CASSLQGAGAFF.

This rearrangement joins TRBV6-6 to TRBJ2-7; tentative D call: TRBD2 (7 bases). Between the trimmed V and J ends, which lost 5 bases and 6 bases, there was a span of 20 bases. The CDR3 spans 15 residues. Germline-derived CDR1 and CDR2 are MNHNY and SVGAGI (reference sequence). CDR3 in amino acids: CASSPQGGESGEQYF. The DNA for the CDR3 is TGTGCCAGCAGTCCACAGGGAGGGGAATCTGGCGAGCAGTACTTC.

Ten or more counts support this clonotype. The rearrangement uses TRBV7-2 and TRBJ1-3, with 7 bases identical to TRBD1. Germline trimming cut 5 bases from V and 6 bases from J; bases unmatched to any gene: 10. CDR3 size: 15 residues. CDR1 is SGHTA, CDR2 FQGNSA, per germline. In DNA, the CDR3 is TGTGCCAGCAGCCTAAGGGGACAGCTGGAAAACACCATATATTTT. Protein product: CASSLRGQLENTIYF.

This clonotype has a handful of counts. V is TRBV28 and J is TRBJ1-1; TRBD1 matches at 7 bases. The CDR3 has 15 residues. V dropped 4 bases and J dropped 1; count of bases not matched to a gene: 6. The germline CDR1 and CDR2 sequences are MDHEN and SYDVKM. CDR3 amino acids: CASSSEGAGNTEAFF. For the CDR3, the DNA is TGTGCCAGCAGTTCCGAGGGGGCAGGGAACACTGAAGCTTTCTTT.

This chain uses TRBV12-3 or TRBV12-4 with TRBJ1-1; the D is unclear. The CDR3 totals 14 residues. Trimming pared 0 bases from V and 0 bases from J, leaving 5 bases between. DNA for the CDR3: TGTGCCAGCAGTTTAGCGAATTTGAACACTGAAGCTTTCTTT. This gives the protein CASSLANLNTEAFF.

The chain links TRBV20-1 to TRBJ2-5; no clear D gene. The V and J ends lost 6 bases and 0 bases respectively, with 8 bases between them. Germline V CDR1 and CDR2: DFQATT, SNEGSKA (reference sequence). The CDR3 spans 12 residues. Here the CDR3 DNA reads TGCAGTGCCTCCTCGGACCAAGAGACCCAGTACTTC. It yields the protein CSASSDQETQYF.